This T cell receptor (beta chain) was documented in a study of early T cells in non-severe SARS-CoV-2 infection. The CDR3 covers 14 residues. Per the germline V gene, CDR1 is MGHRA and CDR2 is YSYEKL. The ends were cut back, 6 bases at V and 1 base at J, with 9 bases in the middle. TCRdb reprocessed the 5' RACE reads via MiXCR and lists one record per CDR3 protein. The sample lists around 55,000 distinct CDR3 sequences, just under 15% occurring once. The sequenced sample was whole blood, obtained at baseline. The source of this sequence is an adult who was a healthcare worker with PCR-confirmed SARS-CoV-2 infection or an uninfected control (not recorded which). V and J are TRBV4-1 and TRBJ2-2, with no clear D. The CDR3 is CASRQRQNTGELFF. The CDR3 DNA sequence: TGCGCCAGCAGGCAACGTCAGAACACCGGGGAGCTGTTTTTT.